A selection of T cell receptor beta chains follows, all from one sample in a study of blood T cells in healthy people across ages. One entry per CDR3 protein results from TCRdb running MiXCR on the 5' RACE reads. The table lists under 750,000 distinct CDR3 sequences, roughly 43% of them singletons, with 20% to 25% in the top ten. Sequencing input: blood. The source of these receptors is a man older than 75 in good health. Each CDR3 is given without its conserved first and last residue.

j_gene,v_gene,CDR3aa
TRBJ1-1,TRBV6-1,ASRGVNTEAF
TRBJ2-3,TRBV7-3,ASSTGFPVSDTQY
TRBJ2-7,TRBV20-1,SAQRTESYEQY
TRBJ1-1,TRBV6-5,ASSYSAGNQDTEAF
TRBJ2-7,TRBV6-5,ASSSLDYEQY
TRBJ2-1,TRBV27,ASSPGTGHRHEQF
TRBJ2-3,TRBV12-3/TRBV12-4,VSSIGTSDTDTQY
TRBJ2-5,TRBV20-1,SARSDPEETQY
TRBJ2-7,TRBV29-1,SVEMVDYEQY
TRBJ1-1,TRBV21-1,ASFGKWGTEAF
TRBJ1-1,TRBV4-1,ASSQGQDRHTEAF
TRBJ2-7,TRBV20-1,SALIPGASYEQY
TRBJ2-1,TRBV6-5,ASSSQGPDNEQF
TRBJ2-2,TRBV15,ATSWGASVNGELF
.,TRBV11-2,ASSISSPGAYNEQY
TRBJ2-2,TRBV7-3,ASSLNGANTGELF
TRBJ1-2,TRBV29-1,SVEDAQSYGYT
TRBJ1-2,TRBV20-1,SARGAYDGYT
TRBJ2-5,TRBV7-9,ASSPTRTSGETQY